This T cell receptor (beta chain) derives from a study of T cell repertoires in aging, cancer and after chemotherapy. Study details: Donors were grouped into six age bands spanning 30 or younger through 70 or older. Repeat sampling of healthy donors over several months to years showed clear clonal overlap.

A mixed TRB-A/B primer pool amplified rearranged TRB by multiplex touch-down PCR. Each CDR3 protein is one row after TCRdb ran MiXCR on the multiplex PCR reads. The sample contains approximately 9,300 distinct CDR3 sequences, around 44% of which appear only once. A remark on this clonotype: The target antigen is unknown.

General study results and limits: Immunological memory after chemotherapy cannot be judged from the repertoire data. Healthy donors lost TCR diversity with age mainly through richness, cancer patients through richness and evenness.

Peripheral blood genomic DNA, not sorted cells or RNA, was the template. Germline V gene data show CDR1 as SGHTA and CDR2 as FQGNSA. The CDR3 runs to 12 residues. Trimming pared 5 bases from V and 4 bases from J, leaving 6 bases between. V usage is TRBV7-2 and J usage is TRBJ1-5; no clear D. The sample was blood. The origin of this receptor is a human donor in good health. The CDR3 spells CASSKDNQPQHF. For the CDR3, the DNA is TGTGCCAGCAGCAAAGATAATCAGCCCCAGCATTTT. Using reference TRBV7-2 and TRBJ1-5 for the parts outside the CDR3, the full variable domain is GAGVSQSPSNKVTEKGKDVELRCDPISGHTALYWYRQSLGQGLEFLIYFQGNSAPDKSGLPSDRFSAERTGGSVSTLTIQRTQQEDSAVYLCASSKDNQPQHFGDGTRLSIL.